The 21 T cell receptor beta chains given below trace back to one sample, sequenced in a study of beta chain features in type 1 diabetes. Reverse transcription of all isolated RNA meant that expressed TCRB transcripts were sequenced. The table came from immunoSEQ multiplex PCR; TCRdb's copy has only in-frame clones and leaves some out. The sample lists about 320,000 clones, about 15% occurring once. Sequencing was carried out using central memory CD4+ T cells from blood. The receptors originated from a man aged 25-45 years in good health.

This clone was seen a handful of times. The rearrangement joins TRBV9 to TRBJ2-1, with no clear D. V lost 0 bases and J lost 12, with 7 bases in between. CDR3 length: 11 residues. Germline V CDR1 and CDR2: SGDLS, YYNGEE. Written as DNA, the CDR3 is TGTGCCAGCAGCGTAGAAGGGATGCAGTTCTTC. It specifies CASSVEGMQFF.

This clone turned up a few times. The chain uses TRBV30 and TRBJ2-2, with TRBD2 as a possible D gene (6 bases). Per germline, CDR1 GTSNPN and CDR2 SVGIG (reference sequence). This CDR3 is 15 amino acids long. V was pared by 1 base and J by 2 bases, with 11 bases between. The CDR3 DNA is TGTGCCTGGAGTGCGGGAGCAAAAAACACCGGGGAGCTGTTTTTT. Translation gives CAWSAGAKNTGELFF. Using reference TRBV30 and TRBJ2-2 for the parts outside the CDR3, the full variable domain is SQTIHQWPATLVQPVGSPLSLECTVEGTSNPNLYWYRQAAGRGLQLLFYSVGIGQISSEVPQNLSASRPQDRQFILSSKKLLLSDSGFYLCAWSAGAKNTGELFFGEGSRLTVL.

This clone turned up a few times. The chain is built from TRBV14 and TRBJ2-5; D unclear. V dropped 3 bases and J dropped 5 bases, with 13 bases sitting between them. The CDR3 loop spans 14 amino acids. Germline V gene sequence: CDR1 SGHDN, CDR2 FVKESK. CDR3 sequence (DNA): TGTGCCAGCAGCCATACTTCGGTGGGGGAGACCCAGTACTTC. Amino acid sequence: CASSHTSVGETQYF.

This clone was observed a few times. V gene TRBV7-2 combines with J gene TRBJ2-7; D gene ambiguous. The germline V and J ends were trimmed by 2 bases and 11 bases, with 16 bases remaining between them. The CDR3 runs to 13 residues. The germline V gene encodes CDR1 SGHTA and CDR2 FQGNSA. The CDR3 reads CASSLKADMVEYF. CDR3 sequence (DNA): TGTGCCAGCAGCTTAAAGGCTGACATGGTTGAGTACTTC.

In this sample, this clone turned up a few times. The chain recombines TRBV4-3 with TRBJ1-2; maybe TRBD1 (5 bases). The length of the CDR3 is 12 residues. Between the trimmed V and J ends, which lost 8 bases and 5 bases, there was a span of 12 bases. Germline CDR1 LGHNA, CDR2 YSLEER. The CDR3 region is CASGTGGYGYTF. In DNA form, the CDR3 reads TGCGCCAGCGGGACGGGCGGGTATGGCTACACCTTC.

This chain connects TRBV6-1 to TRBJ2-1; D is perhaps TRBD1 or TRBD2 (5 bases each). Germline V CDR1 and CDR2: MNHNS, SASEGT. The germline V and J ends were trimmed by 0 bases and 4 bases, with 13 bases remaining between them. The CDR3 sequence is 16 residues long. The CDR3: CASSEAVGASYNEQFF. The DNA of the CDR3 is TGTGCCAGCAGTGAAGCTGTCGGGGCTTCATACAATGAGCAGTTCTTC.

The CDR3 loop reads CATSRDIGTDEQYV. The DNA for the CDR3 is TGTGCCACCAGCAGAGATATAGGCACGGACGAGCAGTACGTC. The chain employs TRBV15 and TRBJ2-7; D gene unclear. Germline V gives CDR1 LNHNV, CDR2 YYDKDF (reference sequence). Trimming pared 0 bases from V and 5 bases from J, leaving 11 bases between. The CDR3 extends over 14 amino acids.

The chain uses TRBV9 and TRBJ1-2, with unresolved D. The CDR3 has 13 residues. V shed 4 bases and J shed 4 bases, with 11 bases lying between them. In germline, CDR1 is SGDLS, CDR2 YYNGEE. CDR3 DNA sequence: TGTGCCAGCAGCCTGGACGGTTTCTATGGCTACACCTTC. It is translated as CASSLDGFYGYTF.

The V and J genes are TRBV7-3 and TRBJ2-3; D gene uncertain. The CDR3 is 14 residues long. Trimming left V 7 bases short and J 5 bases short, with 16 bases between. Germline V CDR1 and CDR2: SGHTA, FQGTGA. The chain's CDR3 is CASKSFHTRDTQYF. The CDR3 DNA reads as TGTGCCAGCAAGTCATTCCACACACGAGATACGCAGTATTTT.

The V gene is TRBV19, the J gene TRBJ1-2; 9 nucleotides align to TRBD1. The V segment lost 3 bases and the J segment 13 bases; nucleotides outside the gene matches: 9. Looked up from germline, CDR1 is LNHDA and CDR2 is SQIVND (reference sequence). This CDR3 region has 13 residues. CDR3 sequence: CASSIAGTGNPTF. The DNA for the CDR3 is TGTGCCAGTAGTATCGCCGGGACAGGGAATCCCACCTTC.

This chain links TRBV5-8 with TRBJ1-2, with D unclear. The CDR3 contains 13 residues. CDR1 is SGHTS, CDR2 YDEGEE, per germline. The V and J ends lost 0 bases and 7 bases respectively, with 10 bases between them. The CDR3 bases are TGTGCCAGCAGCTTGGACGGGGAGGGTGGCTACACCTTC. Its translation: CASSLDGEGGYTF.

Only a few counts were recorded for this clone. For the CDR3, the DNA is TGTGCCAGCAGCCAAGGTCCGGGAAACACCATATATTTT. It translates to CASSQGPGNTIYF. J is TRBJ1-3 and V is TRBV14; D remains ambiguous. With 1 base removed from V and 4 bases from J, the gap between germline ends came to 5 bases. The CDR3 has 13 residues. Germline values: CDR1 SGHDN, CDR2 FVKESK. The whole variable domain, filled in from reference TRBV14 and TRBJ1-3, reads EAGVTQFPSHSVIEKGQTVTLRCDPISGHDNLYWYRRVMGKEIKFLLHFVKESKQDESGMPNNRFLAERTGGTYSTLKVQPAELEDSGVYFCASSQGPGNTIYFGEGSWLTVV.

This clone has just a few counts. The gene calls are TRBV5-1 and TRBJ2-5; D is possibly TRBD1 (6 bases). The CDR3 has 15 amino acids. Trimming left V 4 bases short and J 3 bases short, with 16 bases between. CDR1 is SGHRS, CDR2 YFSETQ, per germline. The CDR3 protein is CASSVGASSKETQYF. CDR3 DNA: TGCGCCAGCAGCGTGGGGGCTAGCAGCAAAGAGACCCAGTACTTC.

This clone was observed a handful of times. This chain uses TRBV5-6 with TRBJ1-2; a possible D gene is TRBD1 (6 bases). The ends were cut back, 4 bases at V and 3 bases at J, with 19 bases in the middle. The CDR3 totals 16 residues. Germline V gene data show CDR1 as SGHDT and CDR2 as YYEEEE. The CDR3 loop reads CASSLQRRQEDYGYTF. DNA of the CDR3: TGTGCCAGCAGCCTCCAACGTAGACAGGAAGACTATGGCTACACCTTC.

The V gene is TRBV5-4, the J gene TRBJ2-6; D not certain. V was clipped by 0 bases and J by 1 base, with 5 bases between them. This CDR3 comprises 15 residues. Germline V lookup: CDR1 SGHNT, CDR2 YYREEE (reference sequence). The CDR3 reads CASSLEGSGANVLTF. In nucleotides, the CDR3 is TGTGCCAGCAGCTTGGAAGGGTCTGGGGCCAACGTCCTGACTTTC.

The genes are TRBV30 and TRBJ2-5, with unresolved D. This CDR3 has 12 amino acids. Germline V lookup: CDR1 GTSNPN, CDR2 SVGIG (reference sequence). Trimming pared 1 base from V and 0 bases from J, leaving 3 bases between. The CDR3: CAWSEDQETQYF. In DNA form, the CDR3 reads TGTGCCTGGAGTGAGGACCAAGAGACCCAGTACTTC.

The CDR3 coding sequence is TGCGCCAGCAGCCCCGACAGGGGCCAAGAGACCCAGTACTTC. Translated, it gives CASSPDRGQETQYF. The gene calls are TRBV5-1 and TRBJ2-5; 8 bases match TRBD1. The germline gives CDR1 SGHRS, CDR2 YFSETQ. V was pared by 4 bases and J by 1 base, with 3 bases of the junction left unmatched. The CDR3 extends over 14 amino acids.

This clone came up many times. V usage is TRBV5-5 and J usage is TRBJ2-5; D may be TRBD1 (5 bases). Germline values: CDR1 SGHKS, CDR2 YYEKEE (reference sequence). The V and J ends lost 4 bases and 5 bases respectively, with 15 bases between them. The CDR3 covers 14 residues. Written as DNA, the CDR3 is TGTGCCAGCAGCCCGGACATCCTAGTGGAGACCCAGTACTTC. Its translation: CASSPDILVETQYF.

This clone came up many times. The chain combines TRBV28 with TRBJ2-6; 7 nucleotides agree with TRBD1. Germline trimming cut 5 bases from V and 3 bases from J; bases unmatched to any gene: 7. CDR1 MDHEN and CDR2 SYDVKM come from the germline V gene. The CDR3 runs to 16 residues. This CDR3 is CASSPTGLHGANVLTF. The CDR3 nucleotides read TGTGCCAGCAGTCCGACAGGGCTCCATGGGGCCAACGTCCTGACTTTC.

This clone was seen at least ten times. The sample contains more than one DNA sequence encoding this CDR3. The CDR3 region is CASSPLAGGLETQYF. CDR3 bases: TGTGCCAGCAGCCCCTTAGCGGGGGGGCTAGAGACCCAGTACTTC. The rearrangement links TRBV7-2 to TRBJ2-5; 11 bases are a match to TRBD2. The CDR3 contains 15 residues. Germline assignment: CDR1 SGHTA and CDR2 FQGNSA. V lost 5 bases, J lost 4 bases, and 6 bases stayed unmatched.

This chain joins TRBV11-2 and TRBJ2-3; TRBD1 is a possible D gene (6 bases). Trimming took 8 bases from V and 2 from J, leaving 14 bases between them. CDR1 is SGHAT, CDR2 FQNNGV, per germline. This CDR3 has 14 residues. CDR3 bases: TGTGCCAGCTCCCCAGGGGTGGTCACAGATACGCAGTATTTT. It yields the protein CASSPGVVTDTQYF.